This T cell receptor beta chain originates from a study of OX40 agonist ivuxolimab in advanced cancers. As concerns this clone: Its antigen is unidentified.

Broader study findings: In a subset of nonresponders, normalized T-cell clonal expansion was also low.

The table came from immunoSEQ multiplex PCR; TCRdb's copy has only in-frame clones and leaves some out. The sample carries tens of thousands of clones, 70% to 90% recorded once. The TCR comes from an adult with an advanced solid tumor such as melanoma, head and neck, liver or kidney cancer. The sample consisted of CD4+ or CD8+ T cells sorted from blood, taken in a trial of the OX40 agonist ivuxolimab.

The CDR3 nucleotides are TGTGCCAGCAGCCAAGGAGGGGAGACCCAGTACTTC. It specifies CASSQGGETQYF. This chain uses TRBV9 with TRBJ2-5; a possible D gene is TRBD2 (6 bases). V was clipped by 4 bases and J by 5 bases, with 9 bases between them. The CDR3 is 12 residues long. CDR1 and CDR2 (germline): SGDLS, YYNGEE.